This TCR beta chain was observed in a study of cytomegalovirus exposure and HLA in healthy donors. Primers: 60 Vbeta forward and 13 Jbeta reverse. Profiled with immunoSEQ multiplex PCR; TCRdb holds only in-frame clones, not every one. Of about 100,000 clones listed, more than 70% are singletons. With V trimmed by 0 bases and J by 7 bases, 3 bases remained unmatched. The CDR3 sequence is 13 residues long. Germline V gene sequence: CDR1 SGHRS, CDR2 YFSETQ. This sequence joins TRBV5-1 and TRBJ1-2; 7 bases align to TRBD1. The receptor was derived from a man aged 25 to 40 in good health and CMV-seronegative. Sequencing was carried out using PBMCs. The CDR3: CASSLEGASGYTF. The CDR3 nucleotides read TGCGCCAGCAGCTTGGAGGGGGCGAGTGGCTACACCTTC.